The following is a T cell receptor beta chain sequence with its context. Without the conserved terminal phenylalanine or tryptophan, this CDR3 likely stems from a read error. Synthesis of TCR beta cDNA was carried out from 500 ng total RNA with a constant-region primer. What produced the TCR beta libraries was three nested multiplex PCR rounds using slightly modified ARM-PCR. Primers for the first two PCR rounds were TRBV1-TRBV30 forward primers and a C-beta reverse primer (approximately 10 cycles per round). Using its own MiXCR run on the multiplex PCR reads, TCRdb lists one record per CDR3 protein. The sample shows around 40,000 distinct CDR3 sequences, around 70% of them seen only once. Germline V gene lookup returns CDR1 SGHNT and CDR2 YYREEE (reference sequence). The CDR3 runs 14 residues. The data were taken from a study of tumor-infiltrating lymphocytes in primary liver carcinoma. Starting material for RNA and DNA co-extraction consisted of roughly 20-34 mg of unsorted bulk tissue.

J is TRBJ1-6 and V is TRBV5-4; D is possibly TRBD1 (6 bases). Sequencing was performed on liver tumor tissue from sampling region 2. Subset described: tumor region T2, inferior pole. The clonotype comes from a middle-aged man with primary liver carcinoma and hepatitis B virus infection. CDR3 nucleotide sequence: TGCGCCAGCACCTACGGGACACAGAATTCACCCCTCCACTAT. Translated: CASTYGTQNSPLHY.